The text below deals with one T cell receptor (beta chain). The source of the sample is a study of blood T cell repertoires in COVID-19. On the study more broadly: T cells, B-cell-depleted T cells, or PBMCs provided the cDNA or gDNA that served as material.

This CDR3 spans 14 amino acids. The V end lost 8 bases, the J end lost 1 base, and 14 bases lay between the germline ends. In germline, CDR1 is MNHEY, CDR2 SVGAGI. The table came from immunoSEQ multiplex PCR; TCRdb's copy has only in-frame clones and leaves some out. The data show a few hundred thousand clones, about 89% seen once. V gene TRBV6-5 combines with J gene TRBJ1-1; tentatively, D is TRBD1 (6 bases). The sequencing sample was made of peripheral blood. The sequence was obtained from a woman aged 50 to 60 who had recovered from COVID-19. CDR3 coding DNA: TGTGCCAGCTCGATTCAAGGGGGGAACACTGAAGCTTTCTTT. Translating it yields CASSIQGGNTEAFF.